This T cell receptor (beta chain) was captured by sequencing in a study of T cells in Graves' hyperthyroidism and ophthalmopathy. RNA transcripts provided the source from which TCR beta CDR3 regions were amplified. TCR CDR3 underwent first-round RT-PCR with the HTBI primer set. TCRdb independently ran MiXCR on the multiplex PCR reads; one entry per CDR3 protein. Found here are 550,000 to 600,000 distinct CDR3 sequences, about half of them singletons; the top ten hold 15% to 20%. Details on this clonotype: The antigen remains undetermined.

The diagnostic basis comprised clinical symptoms, serum thyroxine and TRAb, thyroid ultrasound and orbital computed tomography. Findings and limits, study-wide: Among thyroid clonotypes expanded above 0.001, most also appeared in blood. Onset of ophthalmopathy came a median approximately 6.5 months after the model predicted it. Stable hyperthyroidism was separated from ophthalmopathy by a model based on 13 V-J features.

V dropped 5 bases and J dropped 0 bases, with 17 bases sitting between them. The CDR3 covers 17 residues. Germline lookup yields CDR1 MNHEY and CDR2 SVGAGI. The sequencing input was peripheral blood or thyroid tissue (not recorded which). This receptor was taken from an adult woman with Graves' disease, either hyperthyroidism or ophthalmopathy (not recorded which). The chain recombines TRBV6-5 with TRBJ2-1, with a tentative D call TRBD1 (5 bases). For the CDR3, the DNA is TGTGCCAGCAGTGATGGCAGGGTAATCCACTCCTACAATGAGCAGTTCTTC. Its protein is CASSDGRVIHSYNEQFF.